This T cell receptor (beta chain) was recovered during a study of cytomegalovirus exposure and HLA in healthy donors (dated by TCRdb to about 2017). As for the study more broadly: According to an earlier analysis of a few hundred of the donors, about 180 million T cells yielded roughly 110 million unique TCR beta sequences and about 300 Gb of sequence data. About 300 gigabases of sequencing data and around 85 million unique TCR sequences made up an early release that covered approximately 700 HLA-typed donors. Among the approximately 420 genotyped donors, approximately 76% belonged to the genetic ancestry cluster associated with self-reported Caucasian donors. The study aimed to test whether cataloging public T cell receptors could reveal signatures of past pathogen exposure. The study profiled the T cell repertoires of around 700 subjects by immunosequencing and related them to cytomegalovirus serostatus. In addition to the first cohort of 500 to 850 subjects, a separate validation cohort of 120 different subjects was used. High-throughput TCR immunosequencing, statistical association of individual TCRs with disease status, and machine learning were combined to predict cytomegalovirus infection status. To study patterns of TCR occurrence, a later analysis re-analyzed previously published TCR beta repertoires from hundreds of donors and added high-resolution HLA genotyping. In the later analysis, no new phenotypic data were used to find candidate immune exposures; instead, reliance was placed on TCR beta sequences and their occurrence across donors. To decide whether each TCR beta V gene segment behaved as functional or pseudogenic, an earlier analysis of some 570 of the donors relied on high-throughput TCR beta sequencing. Donor age, sex, ethnicity and CMV serostatus were compiled together with the repertoire data. In a later genetic analysis, genome-wide SNP genotypes for about three fifths of the 666 donors were used, and that subset was treated as a discovery cohort. Every discovery cohort repertoire had been produced on one sequencing platform. Class I and class II HLA loci were covered by the typing at four-digit resolution. Typing coverage varied by locus: about 629-640 donors for A, B, C, DRB1 and DQB1; under 550 for DQA1; approximately 610 for DPA1; around 450 for DPB1. Because of strong linkage in the cohort, roughly five DR-DQ haplotypes were treated as single units for association and clustering. On average, approximately 250,000 unique TCR beta nucleotide sequences were sequenced per donor among fewer than 500 genotyped donors of the cohort, with 15% to 20% of those sequences being non-productive.

General conclusions and limits of the study: In a later genetic analysis, a missense DCLRE1C variant was associated with V-gene and J-gene trimming of TCR beta chains, and the association was replicated in an independent cohort. The presence/absence analyses assumed that sequencing depth was roughly uniform across donors, and that assumption may not be true. In vitro tests confirmed that three of the cytomegalovirus-associated TCR beta chains recognize cytomegalovirus antigens. Correlated functional status among segregating V segments might be attributable to linkage disequilibrium, but an unknown experimental factor could not be ruled out. In an earlier analysis of roughly 560 of the donors, most TCR beta V segments were observed in productive rearrangements about 87% or about 30% of the time, broadly matching IMGT annotations. A later analysis found that most CMV-associated TCR beta chains appeared HLA-restricted, with HLA associations seemingly driven largely by CMV exposure. The 87-base-pair reads could not distinguish some IMGT-functional V segments, including TRBV6-2 and TRBV6-3, so those segments were excluded. According to the authors, the approach could potentially be generalized to other disease states and immunological phenotypes. Assigning TCR associations to individual alleles was difficult when HLA alleles, especially DR and DQ, strongly co-occurred. CMV serostatus was the only immune exposure information available for the cohort. Because HLA typing was missing for some donors at each locus, association tests included only the typed subset. While some public TCRs were present in many individuals, most TCR sequences turned up only very rarely across donors. At a false discovery rate of 0.05, a later analysis linked some 17,000 TCR beta sequences to specific HLA alleles. This cohort had only TCR beta chains sequenced, and the lack of alpha or paired-chain data limited which features could be detected. Because counts were too low, seventeen rarely observed V segments, including chromosome 9 orphons, were left out of the earlier analysis of some 640 of the donors. The classifier was reported to diagnose cytomegalovirus status with high specificity and sensitivity in both the original cohort and the validation cohort. A total of 150 or so TCR beta chains were listed by the study as associated with cytomegalovirus. A later genetic analysis reported fewer N-insertions in productive TCRs among donors in an Asian-associated ancestry cluster than the roughly 700-donor mean. A cluster of highly shared sequence variants was judged likely to be a technical artifact of the sequencing pipeline. Compared with equally common non-associated chains, HLA-associated TCR beta chains in a later analysis were more clonally expanded and had lower generation probabilities. A further reported finding was that TCR beta sequences accurately predicted the HLA-A and HLA-B alleles for most subjects in the first cohort. According to a later analysis, parvovirus B19, influenza, CMV and Epstein-Barr virus appeared linked to several top co-occurrence clusters. In a later analysis, the rate of TCR association differed among HLA loci, with DRB1 alleles having the most associated TCRs and HLA-C alleles having the fewest.

The cohort consisted of 600 to 700 healthy bone marrow donors. At the time of sampling, all cohort members were nominally healthy, though unrecorded immune exposures were likely present. The donor tested CMV seronegative and was one of the 352 seronegative cohort members. A peripheral blood sample was collected from each donor, and TCR beta sequencing was performed on peripheral blood mononuclear cells. Genomic DNA extraction from the blood cell samples was performed with the Qiagen DNeasy Blood Extraction Kit. Concerning this clone itself: Its specific antigen is unknown. Per-nucleotide qualities are absent, and no much larger clonotype sits a single base away.

Preparation of the library involved the immunoSEQ multiplex PCR assay. A mixture of 60 forward primers for TCR Vbeta segments and 13 reverse primers for TCR Jbeta segments was used in the multiplex PCR. A multiplex PCR assay on genomic DNA amplified the CDR3 region of rearranged TCR beta genes. The amplified TCR beta libraries were sequenced on the Illumina HiSeq System as 87-base-pair reads. Concerning the study's data processing: In a later analysis, some 80 million unique TCR beta chains were counted across the roughly 670 repertoires, and approximately 11 million of these chains were shared by at least two donors. Raw reads were error-corrected and collapsed into unique sequences with a nearest-neighbor algorithm that merged closely related sequences to remove PCR and sequencing errors. V, D and J gene segments were assigned by aligning CDR3 sequences to IMGT reference sequences. Each retained sequence needed at least a six-nucleotide match to both a V gene segment and a J gene segment. Rearrangements were called productive when the CDR3 lacked stop codons and stayed in frame with V and J; all others were non-productive. Following IMGT convention, CDR3 was defined as the stretch from the second conserved V-encoded cysteine to the conserved J-encoded phenylalanine. Sequences without an unambiguous match to a single V gene segment were excluded from the earlier analysis of over 500 of the donors. An earlier analysis of fewer than 750 of the donors classified V segments as functional when productive rearrangements were above 56.7% and as segregating when the standard deviation between donors was above 5%. To diagnose cytomegalovirus status from the catalog of TCR beta chain sequences, a statistical classification framework was built. A later analysis assigned V and J genes by comparing TCR nucleotide sequences with IMGT/GENE-DB human TR gene sequences. In a later analysis, CDR3 sequences and most-parsimonious VDJ recombination scenarios were assigned using the TCRdist pipeline. A later analysis defined each TCR beta chain by its CDR3 amino acid sequence plus V-gene family, and excluded reads lacking a unique V-gene family. A later analysis removed 450 to 600 highly shared, low-generation-probability nucleotide sequences to deal with suspected cross-contamination and a sequencing artifact. In a later analysis, a clonal expansion index for each public chain was calculated from normalized within-repertoire ranks of inferred template counts. A later analysis computed generation probabilities with a VDJ recombination model fitted to out-of-frame rearrangements, and checked the results against IGoR. In a later analysis, hypergeometric tests were used to score TCR-TCR, TCR-HLA and TCR-CMV co-occurrence, with a repertoire-size bias correction applied to TCR pairs. To estimate false discovery rates, a later analysis permuted the HLA or CMV assignments 20 times. A later analysis grouped co-occurring TCRs with DBSCAN, adding TCRdist sequence similarity when clustering within HLA-allele-positive subsets. Co-occurrence clustering excluded repertoires with fewer than 30,000 or more than 120,000 public chains, plus five with anomalous nucleotide sharing. What TCRdb holds here is the immuneACCESS table cut down to in-frame rearrangements. Part of the clones is not present; checked against another copy, under half of the missing clones reflect an unresolved V gene, and the others are unexplained. V and J calls plus clone size are reproduced from that table; the DNA served to infer D and trimming. The table for this sample lists about 200,000 clones; roughly 80% of them were counted only once. The top ten constitute about 3.1% of the sample.

The junction carries 12 bases between V and J, which are trimmed by 4 bases and 2 bases respectively. From cysteine to phenylalanine, the CDR3 is 15 amino acids long. This entry keeps only the CDR3 DNA: 45 bases, framed from base 1. CDR1 and CDR2 are read off the germline V gene as MDHEN and SYDVKM. The origin of this receptor is a young man in good health and CMV-seronegative. Specimen: PBMCs. This chain is built from TRBV28 and TRBJ1-3; a weak D assignment points to TRBD1 (6 bases agree). CDR3 sequence: CASSSYRVTGNTIYF. The DNA sequence is as follows: TGTGCCAGCAGTTCCTACAGGGTTACTGGAAACACCATATATTTT.